These 10 T cell receptor beta chains were sequenced from one sample in a study of blood T cell repertoires in COVID-19. TCRdb's table, derived via immunoSEQ multiplex PCR, lists solely in-frame clones and lacks some. Counted here are some 210,000 clones, over 75% occurring once; the ten biggest clones make up about 10%. Sequenced material: PBMCs or T cells enriched from blood (not recorded which). Receptor source: a man aged 35 to 55 who had recovered from COVID-19.

The table lists this clone with a few counts. This chain joins TRBV30 and TRBJ1-2; D gene uncertain. Trimming took 4 bases from V and 8 from J, leaving 14 bases between them. CDR3 size: 12 residues. Germline lookup yields CDR1 GTSNPN and CDR2 SVGIG (reference sequence). The CDR3: CAWTGMSPGYTF. CDR3 nucleotide sequence: TGTGCCTGGACCGGTATGTCTCCGGGCTACACCTTC.

The chain is built from TRBV10-1 and TRBJ1-1; D is perhaps TRBD1 (6 bases). CDR1 is WNHNN, CDR2 SYGVQD, per germline (reference sequence). With 2 bases removed from V and 10 bases from J, the gap between germline ends came to 11 bases. The CDR3 loop spans 12 amino acids. The CDR3 is CASSEQGLGAFF. CDR3 bases: TGCGCCAGCAGTGAGCAGGGGCTCGGAGCTTTCTTT.

This chain connects TRBV2 to TRBJ1-2; 7 bases match TRBD1. Germline CDR1 reads SNHLY; CDR2 reads FYNNEI. Losses at the gene ends were 2 bases for V and 7 bases for J; bases not matched to a gene: 4. This CDR3 contains 13 residues. CDR3 in DNA: TGTGCCAGCAGTGAAAGGGGGCGTGTTGGCTACACCTTC. Amino acids: CASSERGRVGYTF.

The chain joins TRBV4-1 to TRBJ2-3, with 10 bases aligning to TRBD2. Germline V gene sequence: CDR1 MGHRA, CDR2 YSYEKL. The CDR3 spans 16 residues. V shed 0 bases and J 5 bases; nucleotides not matched to a gene: 5. The CDR3 here is CASSQDLSSGRDTQYF. The CDR3 nucleotides read TGCGCCAGCAGCCAAGATTTGTCTAGCGGGAGAGATACGCAGTATTTT.

This chain links TRBV28 with TRBJ1-2, with a possible D match to TRBD1 (5 bases). The CDR3 consists of 13 residues. V gave up 3 bases and J gave up 4 bases, with 9 bases separating them. Germline V gives CDR1 MDHEN, CDR2 SYDVKM. CDR3 coding DNA: TGTGCCAGCAGTTTGGCCAGGGCCTATGGCTACACCTTC. Translation: CASSLARAYGYTF.

The V gene is TRBV28, the J gene TRBJ1-5, with 9 bases aligning to TRBD1. Unmatched junction bases numbered 14, after V lost 7 bases and J lost 7 bases. The CDR3 contains 16 residues. In germline, CDR1 is MDHEN, CDR2 SYDVKM. This CDR3 reads CASTGDRVNLAQPQHF. CDR3 bases: TGTGCCAGCACCGGGGACAGGGTAAATCTCGCCCAGCCCCAGCATTTT.

This rearrangement joins TRBV12-3 or TRBV12-4 to TRBJ1-5; D is unclear. The ends were cut back, 5 bases at V and 3 bases at J, with 8 bases in the middle. The CDR3 is 13 residues long. CDR3 protein: CASSRQDNQPQHF. The CDR3 DNA follows: TGTGCCAGCAGTAGGCAGGACAATCAGCCCCAGCATTTT.

The chain combines TRBV5-1 with TRBJ2-7; D perhaps matches TRBD1 (7 bases). Between the trimmed V and J ends, which lost 3 bases and 0 bases, there was a span of 16 bases. Germline values: CDR1 SGHRS, CDR2 YFSETQ. This CDR3 has 16 residues. DNA of the CDR3: TGCGCCAGCAGCTGGGGGGACAGATCCGTCTCCTACGAGCAGTACTTC. Translating gives CASSWGDRSVSYEQYF. Drawing the rest from reference TRBV5-1 and TRBJ2-7, the complete variable domain is KAGVTQTPRYLIKTRGQQVTLSCSPISGHRSVSWYQQTPGQGLQFLFEYFSETQRNKGNFPGRFSGRQFSNSRSEMNVSTLELGDSALYLCASSWGDRSVSYEQYFGPGTRLTVT.

V and J are TRBV5-1 and TRBJ1-1; 7 bases line up with TRBD1. The CDR3 runs to 15 residues. CDR1 and CDR2 (germline): SGHRS, YFSETQ. J was trimmed by 6 bases and V by 1 base; bases with no gene match: 9. This CDR3 reads CASSLRERGRAEAFF. The CDR3 nucleotides are TGCGCCAGCAGCTTGCGGGAGAGGGGGCGTGCTGAAGCTTTCTTT.

The rearrangement joins TRBV9 to TRBJ1-2; a possible D gene is TRBD1 (5 bases). V gave up 4 bases and J gave up 8 bases, with 21 bases separating them. The CDR3 extends over 15 amino acids. Germline CDR1 is SGDLS and CDR2 is YYNGEE. The CDR3 DNA reads as TGTGCCAGCAGCCCAGGGAAGGGGAAGGGTCTCGGCTACACCTTC. Translating gives CASSPGKGKGLGYTF.